This T cell receptor beta chain was documented in a study of early T cells in non-severe SARS-CoV-2 infection. Study as a whole: Investigators sequenced bulk RNA drawn from unsorted whole blood, and chains remained unpaired.

Attachment of unique molecular identifiers to individual cDNA molecules was performed. TCRdb called the 5' RACE reads again in MiXCR, with one record for every CDR3 protein. The sample holds tens of thousands of distinct CDR3 sequences; 11% are singletons and the top ten take about 9.9%. Study-wide results and caveats: Matching against VDJdb likely underestimated virus-specific expansions, favoring anti-spike CD8.

This clonotype was recorded many times. Its antigen remains unidentified. Germline CDR1 and CDR2: KGHSH and LQKENI. V shed 5 bases and J shed 2 bases, with 9 bases lying between them. The CDR3 is made up of 13 amino acids. The V call is TRBV18, the J call TRBJ1-2, with a tentative D call TRBD1 (6 bases). This TCR was sampled from an adult who was a healthcare worker with PCR-confirmed SARS-CoV-2 infection or an uninfected control (not recorded which). The source material was whole blood. DNA for the CDR3: TGTGCCAGCTCAGGGGGCGCCAACTATGGCTACACCTTC. Translating gives CASSGGANYGYTF.